The 28 T cell receptor beta chains in this list originate from one sample, sequenced in a study of T cells in Graves' hyperthyroidism and ophthalmopathy. Amplification of TCR beta CDR3 regions used RNA as the template. The TCR CDR3 first-round RT-PCR relied on the HTBI primer set. TCRdb re-called the multiplex PCR reads through MiXCR, storing one row per CDR3 protein. The table shows roughly 800,000 distinct CDR3 sequences, with around 38% occurring only once. The sample was blood. These TCRs come from a man aged 18-30 years with Graves' hyperthyroidism.

This clonotype has at least ten counts. The V call is TRBV10-3, the J call TRBJ2-2; D possibly uses TRBD1 or TRBD2 (5 bases each). In germline, CDR1 is ENHRY, CDR2 SYGVKD. CDR3 length: 13 residues. Deletions cut 9 bases from V and 9 bases from J, with 17 bases between. This CDR3 is CAIRGFRDRELFF. In nucleotides, the CDR3 is TGTGCCATTCGGGGTTTTAGGGACCGGGAGCTGTTTTTT.

The chain has TRBV9 and TRBJ2-7; D assignment may be TRBD1 or TRBD2 (5 bases each). TRBJ2-1 explains the end of the DNA better; the J call may be wrong. The CDR3 has 15 residues. The germline gives CDR1 SGDLS, CDR2 YYNGEE. The CDR3 sequence is CASSVGQGEINEQFF. For the CDR3, the DNA is TGTGCCAGCAGCGTAGGACAAGGGGAGATCAATGAGCAGTTCTTC.

This chain joins TRBV10-3 and TRBJ1-3, with 8 bases identical to TRBD1. Germline values: CDR1 ENHRY, CDR2 SYGVKD. CDR3 size: 13 residues. The ends lost 11 bases at V and 2 bases at J; junction bases unmatched: 5. The CDR3 here is CALGQGTGNTIYF. Here the CDR3 DNA reads TGTGCCCTCGGACAGGGCACTGGAAACACCATATATTTT.

Comments on this clonotype: At one end the junction does not follow the germline gene, possibly because of a read error. The chain carries TRBV10-3 and TRBJ2-7; D is ambiguous. CDR3 length: 12 amino acids. The germline V gene encodes CDR1 ENHRY and CDR2 SYGVKD. The CDR3, as DNA: TGTGCCATCGGTGAGGCCAGTAACGAGCAGTACTTC. Translation gives CAIGEASNEQYF.

This chain uses TRBV20-1 with TRBJ1-1; D ambiguous. The length of the CDR3 is 15 residues. The germline CDR1 and CDR2 sequences are DFQATT and SNEGSKA (reference sequence). Trimming took 3 bases from V and 0 from J, leaving 14 bases between them. This CDR3 is CSARSRKSMNTEAFF. The CDR3 coding sequence is TGCAGTGCTAGGAGTAGAAAGAGTATGAACACTGAAGCTTTCTTT.

The V and J genes are TRBV12-3 or TRBV12-4 and TRBJ2-7; 7 nucleotides agree with TRBD2. V shed 6 bases and J 4 bases; nucleotides not matched to a gene: 18. CDR3 length: 17 residues. The CDR3 here is CASSLLVRDYGSYEQYF. The DNA for the CDR3 is TGTGCCAGCAGCCTGCTCGTCCGGGACTATGGATCGTACGAGCAGTACTTC.

This sequence joins TRBV24-1 and TRBJ2-6, with a tentative D call TRBD1 (6 bases). Trimming removed 9 bases at V and 0 bases at J, with 8 bases between. This CDR3 is 14 amino acids long. Germline V gives CDR1 KGHDR, CDR2 SFDVKD. Here the CDR3 DNA reads TGTGCCACCGTACAGGGCTCTGGGGCCAACGTCCTGACTTTC. Translated, it gives CATVQGSGANVLTF.

At least ten counts were recorded for this clonotype. The chain's CDR3 is CASSLRPGQSYEQYF. CDR3 DNA: TGTGCCAGCAGCCTAAGACCGGGACAATCCTACGAGCAGTACTTC. The chain couples TRBV7-9 to TRBJ2-7; possible D gene TRBD1, 6 bases. V gave up 5 bases and J gave up 1 base, with 15 bases separating them. CDR3 length: 15 residues. The germline V gene has CDR1 SEHNR and CDR2 FQNEAQ (reference sequence).

This clonotype showed up many times. The chain links TRBV6-5 to TRBJ1-3; D call uncertain. Looked up from germline, CDR1 is MNHEY and CDR2 is SVGAGI. The CDR3 is 12 amino acids. With 5 bases removed from V and 2 bases from J, the gap between germline ends came to 4 bases. In DNA, the CDR3 is TGTGCCAGCAGTGAAACTGGAAACACCATATATTTT. It yields the protein CASSETGNTIYF.

The sample holds a few counts of this clonotype. The gene calls are TRBV7-9 and TRBJ2-7; 12 bases agree with TRBD2. J gave up 8 bases and V 1 base, and 3 bases lay outside the gene matches. The CDR3 totals 14 residues. Germline loops: CDR1 SEHNR, CDR2 FQNEAQ (reference sequence). Written as DNA, the CDR3 is TGTGCCAGCAGCTTAGAACTAGCGGGGGGACAGCAGTACTTC. Its translation is CASSLELAGGQQYF. The full variable domain, in which reference TRBV7-9 and TRBJ2-7 provide the parts outside the CDR3, is DTGVSQNPRHKITKRGQNVTFRCDPISEHNRLYWYRQTLGQGPEFLTYFQNEAQLEKSRLLSDRFSAERPKGSFSTLEIQRTEQGDSAMYLCASSLELAGGQQYFGPGTRLTVT.

The chain couples TRBV29-1 to TRBJ1-3, with D possibly TRBD1 on 6 matching bases. CDR3 size: 11 residues. V was trimmed by 8 bases and J by 4 bases, leaving 9 bases between them. Germline assignment: CDR1 SQVTM and CDR2 ANQGSEA. The DNA of the CDR3 is TGCAGCTGCGGGACAGGAAACACCATATATTTT. Encoded protein: CSCGTGNTIYF.

The J gene is TRBJ1-6, the V gene TRBV6-2 or TRBV6-3, with D hard to call. The CDR3 covers 16 residues. CDR1 and CDR2 from the germline V gene are MNHEY and SVGEGT. Trimming stripped 4 bases from V and 0 bases from J, with 10 bases between. For the CDR3, the DNA is TGTGCCAGCAGTTCCGGGGAGAGCTCCTATAATTCACCCCTCCACTTT. This codes for CASSSGESSYNSPLHF.

In this sample, this clonotype turned up many times. The chain combines TRBV29-1 with TRBJ1-1, with D unclear. V was pared by 3 bases and J by 5 bases, with 13 bases between. Germline V gives CDR1 SQVTM, CDR2 ANQGSEA. The CDR3 covers 13 residues. CDR3 residues: CSVDPGGRTEAFF. The CDR3 DNA reads as TGCAGCGTTGATCCGGGCGGGAGAACTGAAGCTTTCTTT.

The gene calls are TRBV11-2 and TRBJ1-6; tentative D call: TRBD1 (6 bases). The CDR3 is made up of 17 amino acids. The V gene lost 5 bases and the J gene lost 0 bases, with 14 bases spanning the gap. Germline CDR1 and CDR2: SGHAT and FQNNGV. The CDR3 sequence: CASSLTGISSYNSPLHF. CDR3 sequence (DNA): TGTGCCAGCAGCCTCACAGGGATCAGCTCCTATAATTCACCCCTCCACTTT.

Only one count was recorded for this clonotype. One end of the junction does not line up with germline, which may come from a read error. The V call is TRBV5-4, the J call TRBJ1-2, with TRBD1 as a possible D gene (6 bases). CDR3 length equals 13 residues. The germline V gene has CDR1 SGHNT and CDR2 YYREEE (reference sequence). The CDR3 loop reads CVSSLPGGWSYTF. In nucleotides, the CDR3 is TGTGTCAGCAGCTTGCCCGGGGGCTGGAGCTACACCTTC.

In its sample, this clonotype was seen a few times. The V and J genes are TRBV6-2 or TRBV6-3 and TRBJ1-4, with D unresolved. V was clipped by 5 bases and J by 0 bases, with 13 bases between them. There are 16 residues in the CDR3. Germline V CDR1 and CDR2: MNHEY, SVGEGT. This CDR3 reads CASSEVGIATNEKLFF. The CDR3 DNA follows: TGTGCCAGCAGTGAAGTGGGGATCGCAACTAATGAAAAACTGTTTTTT.

This clonotype was seen many times. The V gene is TRBV2, the J gene TRBJ1-4; 7 nucleotides agree with TRBD1. Unmatched junction bases numbered 15, after V lost 7 bases and J lost 4 bases. This CDR3 is 17 amino acids long. CDR1 is SNHLY and CDR2 is FYNNEI in the germline V gene. In DNA form, the CDR3 reads TGTGCCAGCATCCTGACGCGAGGGCGGGACAGTAATGAAAAACTGTTTTTT. This encodes CASILTRGRDSNEKLFF.

Here the CDR3 DNA reads TGTGCCAGCAGTCGGGCCATGGGCAATCAGCCCCAGCATTTT. This gives the protein CASSRAMGNQPQHF. The rearrangement joins TRBV6-6 to TRBJ1-5; D is unclear. Germline V gene lookup returns CDR1 MNHNY and CDR2 SVGAGI (reference sequence). V was cut by 5 bases and J by 2 bases, with 10 bases left in between. The CDR3 loop spans 14 amino acids.

The chain combines TRBV19 with TRBJ1-1, with 12 bases matching TRBD1. Looked up from germline, CDR1 is LNHDA and CDR2 is SQIVND (reference sequence). V shed 5 bases and J 10 bases; nucleotides not matched to a gene: 8. CDR3 size: 14 residues. The CDR3 DNA reads TGTGCCAGTAGTCTCGGGACAGGGGGCGAAGGAGCTTTCTTT. Translated, it gives CASSLGTGGEGAFF.

About this clonotype itself: A read error may be the cause here, since a much bigger clone is one base away. The rearrangement joins TRBV19 to TRBJ1-5; maybe TRBD1 (5 bases). With 3 bases removed from V and 5 bases from J, the gap between germline ends came to 11 bases. The germline V gene has CDR1 LNHDA and CDR2 SQIVND (reference sequence). This CDR3 region has 14 residues. CDR3 in DNA: TGTGCCAGTAGTATCCAGGGAGGCGATCAGCCCCAGCATTTT. Translated, it gives CASSIQGGDQPQHF.

This clonotype has ten or more counts. J is TRBJ2-7 and V is TRBV10-2; D remains ambiguous. The CDR3 length is 14 residues. Germline V lookup: CDR1 WSHSY, CDR2 SAAADI. Trimming took off 2 bases at V and 1 base at J, with 9 bases between the two ends. The DNA of the CDR3 is TGCGCCAGCAGTGAGGAATGGGGTTCCTACGAGCAGTACTTC. Its protein is CASSEEWGSYEQYF.

A word on this clonotype: This may stem from a read error, because a much larger clone lies one nucleotide away. The rearrangement links TRBV12-3 or TRBV12-4 to TRBJ1-5, with D hard to call. The CDR3 sequence is 14 residues long. CDR3 amino acids: CAGSYRYSNQPQHF. CDR3 coding DNA: TGTGCCGGCAGTTATCGATATAGCAATCAGCCCCAGCATTTT.

CDR3 loop: CASSLQASGELFF. The DNA for the CDR3 is TGCGCCAGCAGCTTACAGGCTTCCGGGGAGCTGTTTTTT. The V call is TRBV5-1, the J call TRBJ2-2; possibly TRBD1 for D (5 bases). Trimming left V 2 bases short and J 6 bases short, with 8 bases between. There are 13 residues in the CDR3. Germline CDR1 reads SGHRS; CDR2 reads YFSETQ.

The V call is TRBV7-3, the J call TRBJ2-7; 8 nucleotides line up with TRBD2. Trimming cost V 3 bases and J 0 bases; bases outside gene matches: 4. The CDR3 consists of 15 residues. CDR1 SGHTA and CDR2 FQGTGA come from the germline V gene. The CDR3 region has the DNA TGTGCCAGCAGCTTGCGGGAGGACAGCTCCTACGAGCAGTACTTC. This sequence encodes CASSLREDSSYEQYF.

Concerning this clonotype itself: No conserved phenylalanine or tryptophan is present at the end of the CDR3, so a read error is the likely explanation. The V and J genes are TRBV7-9 and TRBJ1-1; D gene uncertain. The germline CDR1 and CDR2 sequences are SEHNR and FQNEAQ (reference sequence). There are 12 residues in the CDR3. Trimming pared 2 bases from V and 5 bases from J, leaving 6 bases between. CDR3 amino acids: CASSLPGTEAFS. In DNA, the CDR3 is TGTGCCAGCAGCTTACCGGGAACTGAAGCTTTCTCT.

The chain carries TRBV5-8 and TRBJ2-7; D tentatively reads TRBD1 or TRBD2 (5 bases each). This CDR3 is 13 amino acids long. V was trimmed by 9 bases and J by 2 bases, leaving 15 bases between them. Germline V gene lookup returns CDR1 SGHTS and CDR2 YDEGEE. CDR3 nucleotide sequence: TGTGCCACCAAAGTCGGGGACCCCTACGAGCAGTACTTC. Its protein is CATKVGDPYEQYF.

This clonotype was seen more than once but under ten times. J is TRBJ2-3 and V is TRBV7-3; D is ambiguous. Germline CDR1 is SGHTA and CDR2 is FQGTGA. Trimming left V 5 bases short and J 8 bases short, with 14 bases between. This CDR3 is built from 13 residues. The CDR3 loop is CASSQVVAGTQYF. DNA for the CDR3: TGTGCCAGCAGCCAGGTGGTAGCTGGTACGCAGTATTTT. The variable domain in full, completed from reference TRBV7-3 and TRBJ2-3, reads GAGVSQTPSNKVTEKGKYVELRCDPISGHTALYWYRQSLGQGPEFLIYFQGTGAADDSGLPNDRFFAVRPEGSVSTLKIQRTERGDSAVYLCASSQVVAGTQYFGPGTRLTVL.

This clonotype was seen a handful of times. The chain uses TRBV19 and TRBJ1-5; possible D gene TRBD1, 5 bases. The V end was cut by 4 bases, the J end by 3 bases, with 13 bases between. This CDR3 has 15 amino acids. Germline V gene data show CDR1 as LNHDA and CDR2 as SQIVND (reference sequence). For the CDR3, the DNA is TGTGCCAGTAGTACACCACAGGAGATCAATCAGCCCCAGCATTTT. As protein: CASSTPQEINQPQHF.